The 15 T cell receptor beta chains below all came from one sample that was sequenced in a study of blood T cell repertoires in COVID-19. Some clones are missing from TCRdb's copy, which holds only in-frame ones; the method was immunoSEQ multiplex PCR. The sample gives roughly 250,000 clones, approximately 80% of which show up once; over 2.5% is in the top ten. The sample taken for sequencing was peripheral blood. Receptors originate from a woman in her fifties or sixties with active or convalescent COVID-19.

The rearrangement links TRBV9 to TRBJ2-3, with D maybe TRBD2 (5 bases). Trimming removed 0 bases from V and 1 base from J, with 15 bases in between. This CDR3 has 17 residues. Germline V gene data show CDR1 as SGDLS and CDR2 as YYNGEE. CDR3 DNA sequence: TGTGCCAGCAGCGTAGCTAAGTCGGGGATTCGCACAGATACGCAGTATTTT. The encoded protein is CASSVAKSGIRTDTQYF.

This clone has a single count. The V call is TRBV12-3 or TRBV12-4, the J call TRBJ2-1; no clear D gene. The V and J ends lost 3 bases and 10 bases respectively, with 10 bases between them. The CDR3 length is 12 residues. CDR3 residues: CASSFNRREQFF. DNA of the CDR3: TGTGCCAGCAGTTTCAACAGACGCGAGCAGTTCTTC.

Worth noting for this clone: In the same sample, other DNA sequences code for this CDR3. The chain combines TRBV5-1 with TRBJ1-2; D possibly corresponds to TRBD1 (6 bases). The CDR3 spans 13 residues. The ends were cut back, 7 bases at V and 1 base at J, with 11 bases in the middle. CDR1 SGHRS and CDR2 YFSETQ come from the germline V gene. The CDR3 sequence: CASSLQGNYGYTF. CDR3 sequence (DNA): TGCGCCAGCTCGCTACAGGGTAACTATGGCTACACCTTC.

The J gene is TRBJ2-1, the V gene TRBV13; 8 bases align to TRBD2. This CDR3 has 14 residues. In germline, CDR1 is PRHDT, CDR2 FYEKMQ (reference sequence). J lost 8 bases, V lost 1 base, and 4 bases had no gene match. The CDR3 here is CASSLARGAYEQFF. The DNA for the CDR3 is TGTGCCAGCAGCTTAGCGCGGGGGGCCTATGAGCAGTTCTTC.

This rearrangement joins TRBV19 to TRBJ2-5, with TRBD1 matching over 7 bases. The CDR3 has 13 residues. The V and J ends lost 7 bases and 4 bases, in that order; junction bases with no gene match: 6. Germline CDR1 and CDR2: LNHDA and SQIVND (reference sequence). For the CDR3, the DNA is TGTGCCAGTAAGACAGGGATGGGAGAGACCCAGTACTTC. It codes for CASKTGMGETQYF. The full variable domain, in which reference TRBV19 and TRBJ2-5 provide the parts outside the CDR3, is DGGITQSPKYLFRKEGQNVTLSCEQNLNHDAMYWYRQDPGQGLRLIYYSQIVNDFQKGDIAEGYSVSREKKESFPLTVTSAQKNPTAFYLCASKTGMGETQYFGPGTRLLVL.

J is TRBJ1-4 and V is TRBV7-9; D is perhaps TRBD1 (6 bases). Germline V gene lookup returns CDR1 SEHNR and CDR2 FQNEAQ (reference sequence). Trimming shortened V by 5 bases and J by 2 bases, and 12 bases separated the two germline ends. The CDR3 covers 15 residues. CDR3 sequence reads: CASSLATGTNEKLFF. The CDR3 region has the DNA TGTGCCAGCAGCCTGGCGACAGGTACTAATGAAAAACTGTTTTTT.

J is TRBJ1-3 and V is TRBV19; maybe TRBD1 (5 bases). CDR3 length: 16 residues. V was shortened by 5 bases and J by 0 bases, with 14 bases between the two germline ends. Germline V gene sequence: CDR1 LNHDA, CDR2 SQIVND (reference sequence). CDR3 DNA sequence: TGTGCCAGTAGTGACGACAGACCGATCTCTGGAAACACCATATATTTT. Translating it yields CASSDDRPISGNTIYF.

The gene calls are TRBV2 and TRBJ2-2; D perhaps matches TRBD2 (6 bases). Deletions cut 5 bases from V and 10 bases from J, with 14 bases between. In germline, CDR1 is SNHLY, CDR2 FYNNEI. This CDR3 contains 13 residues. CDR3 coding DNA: TGTGCCAGCAGTCACATACTAGCTGAGGAGCTGTTTTTT. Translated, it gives CASSHILAEELFF.

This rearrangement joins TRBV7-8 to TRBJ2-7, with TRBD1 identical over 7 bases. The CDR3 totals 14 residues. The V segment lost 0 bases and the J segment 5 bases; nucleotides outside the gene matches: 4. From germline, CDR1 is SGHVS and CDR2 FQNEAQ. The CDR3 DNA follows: TGTGCCAGCAGCTTAGCTTACAGGGGCCACGAGCAGTACTTC. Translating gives CASSLAYRGHEQYF.

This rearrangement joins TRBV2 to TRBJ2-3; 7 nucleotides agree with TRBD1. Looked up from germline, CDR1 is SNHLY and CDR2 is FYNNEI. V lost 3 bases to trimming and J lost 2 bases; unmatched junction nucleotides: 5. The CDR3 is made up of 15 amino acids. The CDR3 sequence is CASSDRGQITDTQYF. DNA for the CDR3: TGTGCCAGCAGTGACCGGGGACAGATCACAGATACGCAGTATTTT.

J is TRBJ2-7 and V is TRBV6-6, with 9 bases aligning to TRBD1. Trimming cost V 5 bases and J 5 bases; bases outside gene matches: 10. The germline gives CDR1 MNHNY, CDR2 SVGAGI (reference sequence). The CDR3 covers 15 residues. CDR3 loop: CASSAPGQGKDEQYF. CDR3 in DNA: TGTGCCAGCAGTGCCCCGGGACAGGGAAAAGACGAGCAGTACTTC.

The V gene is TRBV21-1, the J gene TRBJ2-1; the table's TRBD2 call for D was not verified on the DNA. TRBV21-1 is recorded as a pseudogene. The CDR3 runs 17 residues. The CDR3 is CASSKGPAGGSYNEQFF. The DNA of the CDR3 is TGTGCCAGCAGCAAAGGACCAGCGGGGGGCTCTTACAATGAGCAGTTCTTC.

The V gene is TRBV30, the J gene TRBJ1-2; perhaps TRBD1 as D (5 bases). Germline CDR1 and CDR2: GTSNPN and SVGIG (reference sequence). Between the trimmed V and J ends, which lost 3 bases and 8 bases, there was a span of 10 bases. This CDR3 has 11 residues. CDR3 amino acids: CAWRGGGGYTF. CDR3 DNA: TGTGCCTGGAGGGGGGGAGGAGGCTACACCTTC.

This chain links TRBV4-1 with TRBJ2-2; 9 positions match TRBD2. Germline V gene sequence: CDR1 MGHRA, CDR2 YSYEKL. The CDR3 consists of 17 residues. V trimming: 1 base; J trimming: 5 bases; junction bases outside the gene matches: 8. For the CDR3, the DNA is TGCGCCAGCAGCCAAGTGCTAGCTAGCGGGGTAACCGGGGAGCTGTTTTTT. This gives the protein CASSQVLASGVTGELFF.

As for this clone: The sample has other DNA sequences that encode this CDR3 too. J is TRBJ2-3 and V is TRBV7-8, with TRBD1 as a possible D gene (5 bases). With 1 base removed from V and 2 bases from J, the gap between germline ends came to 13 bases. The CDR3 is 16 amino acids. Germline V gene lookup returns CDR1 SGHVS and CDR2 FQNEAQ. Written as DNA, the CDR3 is TGTGCCAGCAGCTTAGTGTCTGGGGCCCCCACAGATACGCAGTATTTT. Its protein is CASSLVSGAPTDTQYF.